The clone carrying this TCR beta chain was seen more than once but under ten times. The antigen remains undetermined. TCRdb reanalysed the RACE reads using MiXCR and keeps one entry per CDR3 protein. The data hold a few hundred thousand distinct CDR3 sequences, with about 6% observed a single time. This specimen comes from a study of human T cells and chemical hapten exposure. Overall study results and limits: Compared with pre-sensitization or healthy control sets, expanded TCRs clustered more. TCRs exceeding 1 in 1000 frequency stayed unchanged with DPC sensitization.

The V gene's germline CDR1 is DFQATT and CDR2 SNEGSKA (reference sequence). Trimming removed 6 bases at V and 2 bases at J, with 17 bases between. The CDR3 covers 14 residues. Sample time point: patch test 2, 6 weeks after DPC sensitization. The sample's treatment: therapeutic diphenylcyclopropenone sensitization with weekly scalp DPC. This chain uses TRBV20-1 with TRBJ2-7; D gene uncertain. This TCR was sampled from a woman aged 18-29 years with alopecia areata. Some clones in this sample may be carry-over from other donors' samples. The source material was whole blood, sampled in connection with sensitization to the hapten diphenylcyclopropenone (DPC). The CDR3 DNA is TGCAGTGCCCTAGAGAAAGGGCCAACCTACGAGCAGTACTTC. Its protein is CSALEKGPTYEQYF.